This T cell receptor beta chain was identified during a study of identical twins. Germline V CDR1 and CDR2: KGHDR, SFDVKD. V lost 7 bases and J lost 2; bases outside the gene matches: 2. CDR3 length: 13 residues. Template switching added a universal primer site; cDNA carried unique molecular identifiers. TCRdb ran MiXCR on the 5' RACE reads and lists one entry per CDR3 protein. Of approximately 680,000 distinct CDR3 sequences listed, about 7% were seen once; the top ten hold 1.5% to 2%. This clonotype has only a few counts. These same data were also listed under a study on yellow fever vaccine responses in identical twins.

The receptor comes from a woman between 18 and 29 years old in good health. Specimen: PBMCs. The rearrangement uses TRBV24-1 and TRBJ2-3, with TRBD2 matching over 7 bases. Written as DNA, the CDR3 is TGTGCCACCAGGGGAGGGTTCACAGATACGCAGTATTTT. This gives the protein CATRGGFTDTQYF.